What follows are 3 T cell receptor beta chains derived from one specimen sequenced in a study of T cells after posttransplantation cyclophosphamide. Generated by immunoSEQ multiplex PCR, the TCRdb table keeps only in-frame clones and is missing some. This sample shows approximately 3,200 clones and no singletons; about 14% rests with the ten largest. Treatment was busulfan-fludarabine conditioning, a marrow graft, and cyclophosphamide on days +3 and +4. The sequencing used PBMCs, collected after allogeneic stem cell transplant with posttransplant cyclophosphamide. The receptors shown here come from a female patient in her 60s who received an allogeneic stem cell transplant from a related donor and was CMV-positive. A subset of T cells may come from the graft donor.

This clone was detected ten times or more. This chain connects TRBV6-6 to TRBJ1-1, with D maybe TRBD1 (6 bases). Trimming took off 7 bases at V and 5 bases at J, with 14 bases between the two ends. This CDR3 comprises 13 residues. Germline V gene lookup returns CDR1 MNHNY and CDR2 SVGAGI (reference sequence). The CDR3, as DNA: TGTGCCAGCACTTTACAGGGTTCGACTGAAGCTTTCTTT. It codes for CASTLQGSTEAFF.

This clone was observed at least ten times. The chain couples TRBV6-5 to TRBJ1-2; TRBD1 aligns across 12 bases. The germline V gene has CDR1 MNHEY and CDR2 SVGAGI. Trimming removed 6 bases from V and 8 bases from J; junction bases left unmatched: 10. This CDR3 contains 15 residues. Written as DNA, the CDR3 is TGTGCCAGCAGGCCTCCGGGACAGGGGGCGGGAGGCTACACCTTC. As protein: CASRPPGQGAGGYTF.

This clone was detected ten times or more. The chain uses TRBV10-2 and TRBJ2-7, with TRBD1 matching 7 bases. The CDR3 is 15 amino acids. CDR1 is WSHSY and CDR2 is SAAADI in the germline V gene. Losses at the gene ends were 6 bases for V and 1 base for J; bases not matched to a gene: 9. The CDR3 DNA reads TGCGCCAGCAGGCCCCACAGGGGCGATTCCTACGAGCAGTACTTC. Its translation is CASRPHRGDSYEQYF.